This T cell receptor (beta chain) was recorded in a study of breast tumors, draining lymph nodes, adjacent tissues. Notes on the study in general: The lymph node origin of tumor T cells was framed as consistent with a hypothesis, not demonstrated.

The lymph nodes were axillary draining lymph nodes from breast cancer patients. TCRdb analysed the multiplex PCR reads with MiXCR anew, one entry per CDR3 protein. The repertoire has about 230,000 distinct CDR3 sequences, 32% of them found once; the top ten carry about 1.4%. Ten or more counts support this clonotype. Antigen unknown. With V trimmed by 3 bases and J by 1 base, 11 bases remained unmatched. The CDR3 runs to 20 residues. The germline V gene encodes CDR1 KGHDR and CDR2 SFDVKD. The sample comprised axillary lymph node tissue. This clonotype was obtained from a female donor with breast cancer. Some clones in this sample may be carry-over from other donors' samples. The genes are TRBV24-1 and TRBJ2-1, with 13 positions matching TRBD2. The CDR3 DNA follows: TGTGCCACCAGTGATCAGGGCGGGACTAGCGGGATACTATCCTACAATGAGCAGTTCTTC. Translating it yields CATSDQGGTSGILSYNEQFF.